These 10 T cell receptor beta chains share one sample of origin, sequenced in a study of shared clonotypes between healthy human individuals. Libraries were prepared by immunoSEQ multiplex PCR; TCRdb keeps only in-frame clonotypes and omits some of them. The sample includes 950,000 to 1,300,000 clones, under 80% of them seen just once. Sample: memory CD4+ T cells sorted from blood. Subset in this sample: CD45RA-negative fraction. The receptors come from a young man in good health.

This clone has just a few counts. The J gene is TRBJ1-2, the V gene TRBV5-4; D unclear. The CDR3 runs 13 residues. The germline gives CDR1 SGHNT, CDR2 YYREEE (reference sequence). Between the trimmed V and J ends, which lost 0 bases and 13 bases, there was a span of 16 bases. The CDR3 coding sequence is TGTGCCAGCAGCTTGGCCTTGGAGGCGGGTTTCACCTTC. Its translation is CASSLALEAGFTF.

As to this clone: Other DNA sequences from this sample encode an identical CDR3 as well. The chain carries TRBV19 and TRBJ2-7; TRBD2 might be the D (6 bases). Germline V gives CDR1 LNHDA, CDR2 SQIVND (reference sequence). V lost 1 base to trimming and J lost 5 bases, with 9 bases between them. There are 13 residues in the CDR3. The DNA of the CDR3 is TGTGCCAGTAGTATAGGCCGCGGGGACGAGCAGTACTTC. Its protein product is CASSIGRGDEQYF.

J is TRBJ1-5 and V is TRBV10-1; D remains ambiguous. The ends were cut back, 1 base at V and 1 base at J, with 11 bases in the middle. The CDR3 contains 16 residues. Looked up from germline, CDR1 is WNHNN and CDR2 is SYGVQD (reference sequence). CDR3 sequence: CASSEFNNASNQPQHF. In nucleotides, the CDR3 is TGCGCCAGCAGTGAGTTCAACAACGCGAGCAATCAGCCCCAGCATTTT.

This chain uses TRBV5-1 with TRBJ2-5; maybe TRBD1 (6 bases). V shed 2 bases and J shed 4 bases, with 9 bases lying between them. Germline values: CDR1 SGHRS, CDR2 YFSETQ. There are 13 residues in the CDR3. CDR3 sequence: CASSLQGTETQYF. The CDR3 nucleotides are TGCGCCAGCAGCTTACAGGGTACAGAGACCCAGTACTTC.

This chain joins TRBV28 and TRBJ2-3, with a tentative D call TRBD1 (6 bases). V lost 3 bases and J 3 bases, leaving 13 bases between the germline ends. Germline V gene sequence: CDR1 MDHEN, CDR2 SYDVKM. The CDR3 is 15 residues long. The CDR3 coding sequence is TGTGCCAGCAGTTTTTCAGGGGTGGGTACAGATACGCAGTATTTT. It is translated as CASSFSGVGTDTQYF.

This chain connects TRBV7-3 to TRBJ2-7; D call uncertain. The V end lost 5 bases, the J end lost 4 bases, and 12 bases lay between the germline ends. This CDR3 comprises 13 residues. Germline assignment: CDR1 SGHTA and CDR2 FQGTGA. The CDR3, as DNA: TGTGCCAGCAGCCCCGCGGCAGGATACGAGCAGTACTTC. This encodes CASSPAAGYEQYF.

The rearrangement joins TRBV5-1 to TRBJ1-2; D remains ambiguous. Between the trimmed V and J ends, which lost 4 bases and 4 bases, there was a span of 11 bases. Looked up from germline, CDR1 is SGHRS and CDR2 is YFSETQ. The CDR3 is made up of 13 amino acids. Here the CDR3 reads CASSPRPGYGYTF. CDR3 DNA sequence: TGCGCCAGCAGCCCCAGACCAGGCTATGGCTACACCTTC.

This sequence joins TRBV7-2 and TRBJ2-1; D is unclear. CDR3 size: 13 residues. The V gene lost 1 base and the J gene lost 6 bases, with 7 bases spanning the gap. Germline V gene sequence: CDR1 SGHTA, CDR2 FQGNSA. The CDR3 DNA sequence: TGTGCCAGCAGCTTAGTTATCAGCAATGAGCAGTTCTTC. Translating gives CASSLVISNEQFF.

This clone was recorded only once. This chain links TRBV19 with TRBJ1-4; unclear D gene. V gave up 7 bases and J gave up 0 bases, with 12 bases separating them. The germline V gene has CDR1 LNHDA and CDR2 SQIVND (reference sequence). This CDR3 has 15 residues. CDR3 nucleotide sequence: TGTGCCAGTAAGGAGGAGCCTGCAACTAATGAAAAACTGTTTTTT. Its translation: CASKEEPATNEKLFF.

V usage is TRBV5-5 and J usage is TRBJ1-5; 7 bases are shared with TRBD1. The germline V gene encodes CDR1 SGHKS and CDR2 YYEKEE (reference sequence). V gave up 3 bases and J gave up 0 bases; unmatched junction bases: 3. CDR3 length equals 15 residues. CDR3 residues: CASSSGTVSNQPQHF. In DNA, the CDR3 is TGTGCCAGCAGCTCCGGGACAGTTAGCAATCAGCCCCAGCATTTT.